A selection of T cell receptor beta chains follows, all from one sample in a study of T cell responses to AZD1222 COVID-19 vaccine. Sequencing used immunoSEQ multiplex PCR; TCRdb keeps in-frame clones, though not all of them. The sample yields tens of thousands of clones, about 80% seen once. Specimen: peripheral blood, collected on day 0 of AZD1222 vaccination. These TCRs come from an adult in good health. Each CDR3 is given with its conserved first and last residue. The order of the fields is clone size, V gene, D gene, J gene, CDR3 DNA, CDR3 protein. A D gene is named only where the DNA matches it firmly. Size is omitted from some rows. Given values are once, few, many or a class for expanded clones.

>.|TRBV19|.|TRBJ2-7
TGTGCCAGTAGTACCCAGGTTTCCTACGAGCAGTACTTC
CASSTQVSYEQYF
>.|TRBV20-1|.|TRBJ2-1
TGCAGTGCTAGGTTAGGGGGGCCGCAGTTCTTC
CSARLGGPQFF
>.|TRBV11-1|TRBD1|TRBJ2-6
TGTGCCAGCAGCTCACAGGGGGCTGGGGCCAACGTCCTGACTTTC
CASSSQGAGANVLTF
>.|TRBV7-6|TRBD2|TRBJ2-1
TGTGCCAGCAGCCCTACTCGGGTAACGATCAGCGGGGGTTTCAATGAGCAGTTCTTC
CASSPTRVTISGGFNEQFF
>.|TRBV19|TRBD1|TRBJ1-5
TGTGCCAGTAGGAAGACAGGGGGTAATCAGCCCCAGCATTTT
CASRKTGGNQPQHF
>.|TRBV7-9|.|TRBJ2-1
TGTGCCAGCAGCCCAGGTTTCGATGAGCAGTTCTTC
CASSPGFDEQFF
>once|TRBV6-4|.|TRBJ2-6
TGTGCCAGCAGCACAGATTCTGGGGCCAACGTCCTGACTTTC
CASSTDSGANVLTF
>.|TRBV30|.|TRBJ2-7
TGTGCCTGGAGTGCAGGGATGACCTACGAGCAGTACTTC
CAWSAGMTYEQYF
>.|TRBV3-1/TRBV3-2|TRBD1|TRBJ1-5
TGTGCCAGCAGCCCGAGGACAGGACAGGGTAACAATCAGCCCCAGCATTTT
CASSPRTGQGNNQPQHF
>.|TRBV28|TRBD2|TRBJ2-3
TGTGCCAGCAGTCAAAGCGGGGGGGAAGATGATACGCAGTATTTT
CASSQSGGEDDTQYF
>.|TRBV19|TRBD1|TRBJ1-1
TGTGCCAGTGGGGAGACAGGGCTAAACACTGAAGCTTTCTTT
CASGETGLNTEAFF
>.|TRBV3-1/TRBV3-2|.|TRBJ2-7
TGTGCCAGCAGCCCCTTTGAGGGGGGGGCTTACGAGCAGTACTTC
CASSPFEGGAYEQYF
>many|TRBV19|.|TRBJ2-7
TGTGCCAGTAGTATACAGGCTAGTGGGTCCTACGAGCAGTACTTC
CASSIQASGSYEQYF
>once|TRBV14|.|TRBJ2-3
TGTGCCAGCAGCCAAGCCCCCGGGATCATGCAGTATTTT
CASSQAPGIMQYF
>.|TRBV2|.|TRBJ1-2
TGTGCCAGCAGTGAGTTATCAGTGAGTGGCTACACCTTC
CASSELSVSGYTF
>once|TRBV13|.|TRBJ2-5
TGTGCCAGCAGCTTACAAGGGGAGACCCAGTACTTC
CASSLQGETQYF
>.|TRBV6-5|.|TRBJ1-4
TGTGCCAGCAGGAGGGAGGTAACTAATGAAAAACTGTTTTTT
CASRREVTNEKLFF
>few|TRBV19|.|TRBJ2-1
TGTGCCAGTAGTACCGACATCACCAATGAGCAGTTCTTC
CASSTDITNEQFF
>.|TRBV29-1|.|TRBJ1-1
TGCAGCGCAGTACCCTGGGGGACTGAAGCTTTCTTT
CSAVPWGTEAFF
>.|TRBV20-1|.|TRBJ1-5
TGCAGTGCTAGTCGCGGGACCGATAGCAATCAGCCCCAGCATTTT
CSASRGTDSNQPQHF
>.|TRBV5-4|.|TRBJ1-4
TGTGCCAGCAGCTTGGACCGGCAAGATGAAAAACTGTTTTTT
CASSLDRQDEKLFF
>.|TRBV29-1|.|TRBJ1-2
TGCAGCGTTGGGGCAGAAGGAGTCTATGGCTACACCTTC
CSVGAEGVYGYTF
>.|TRBV28|.|TRBJ1-5
TGTGCCAGCAGTCGGTGGGGCAATCAGCCCCAGCATTTT
CASSRWGNQPQHF
>.|TRBV19|TRBD2|TRBJ2-3
TGTGCCAGTAGTATGAGGAGCGGGGGGCGGAGCACAGATACGCAGTATTTT
CASSMRSGGRSTDTQYF
>.|TRBV20-1|TRBD2|TRBJ2-5
TGCAGTGCAAGTAAATCTAGCGGGGGACGGGGGACCCAGTACTTC
CSASKSSGGRGTQYF
>.|TRBV30|.|TRBJ2-3
TGTGCCTGGAGTGCCACAGGGAAAAGCACAGATACGCAGTATTTT
CAWSATGKSTDTQYF
>medium-sized|TRBV10-3|.|TRBJ1-1
TGTGCCATCAGTGTTACGGATGGGGACACTGAAGCTTTCTTT
CAISVTDGDTEAFF
>.|TRBV19|.|TRBJ2-2
TGTGCCAGTAGGAGTTGGGACGGACCCGGGGAGCTGTTTTTT
CASRSWDGPGELFF
>.|TRBV5-6|TRBD1|TRBJ1-2
TGTGCCAGCAGCCTGACCGGGGACAGGGCGGTATATGGCTACACCTTC
CASSLTGDRAVYGYTF
>.|TRBV5-1|TRBD2|TRBJ2-5
TGCGCCAGCAGCTCAGGACTAGCGGGAGAAGGGGGTCTGTCCCAGTACTTC
CASSSGLAGEGGLSQYF
>.|TRBV19|TRBD1|TRBJ2-3
TGTGCCAGTAACAGGGGGCAGTCGACAGATACGCAGTATTTT
CASNRGQSTDTQYF
>.|TRBV6-1|.|TRBJ1-1
TGTGCCAGCAGTGCACAACCTGGGGGGGCGAACACTGAAGCTTTCTTT
CASSAQPGGANTEAFF
>.|TRBV5-4|.|TRBJ2-5
TGTGCCAGCAGCCGAGGGGCTGAGACCCAGTACTTC
CASSRGAETQYF
>.|TRBV19|.|TRBJ1-4
TGTGCCAGTAAGACAGTCCCCTCAGGGACTAATGAAAAACTGTTTTTT
CASKTVPSGTNEKLFF
>.|TRBV11-2|TRBD2|TRBJ2-1
TGTGCCAGCAGCTTATTAGCGGGGGGTTACAATGAGCAGTTCTTC
CASSLLAGGYNEQFF
>.|TRBV27|TRBD2|TRBJ2-1
TGTGCCAGCAGTTTATCGGCTAGCGGGGGAATTGCCTACAATGAGCAGTTCTTC
CASSLSASGGIAYNEQFF